The 15 T cell receptor beta chains below were found in one sample sequenced in a study of response to subunit inactivated influenza vaccine. TCRdb called the RT-PCR reads again in MiXCR, with one record for every CDR3 protein. The sample records roughly 550,000 distinct CDR3 sequences, roughly 23% being singletons. The sample was also reused in another study, on T cells expressing NK-cell markers. In that study: Researchers built TCR beta cDNA using 5'RACE template switching with UMIs.

The specimen was CD4+ T cells sorted from PBMCs, collected 11 to 12 days after vaccination. These receptors all stem from a man aged 45 to 65 who received an inactivated influenza vaccine.

The rearrangement links TRBV5-6 to TRBJ1-5, with D unclear. This CDR3 comprises 15 residues. The germline gives CDR1 SGHDT, CDR2 YYEEEE. V was cut by 0 bases and J by 3 bases, with 10 bases left in between. CDR3 nucleotides: TGTGCCAGCAGCTTGGCCGGGTGGGCCAATCAGCCCCAGCATTTT. It specifies CASSLAGWANQPQHF. The complete variable domain, with remaining parts taken from reference TRBV5-6 and TRBJ1-5, reads DAGVTQSPTHLIKTRGQQVTLRCSPKSGHDTVSWYQQALGQGPQFIFQYYEEEERQRGNFPDRFSGHQFPNYSSELNVNALLLGDSALYLCASSLAGWANQPQHFGDGTRLSIL.

The chain combines TRBV5-1 with TRBJ2-2, with a weak D call TRBD2 (5 bases). Germline CDR1 is SGHRS and CDR2 is YFSETQ. The CDR3 has 16 residues. Trimming took 4 bases from V and 4 from J, leaving 17 bases between them. This CDR3 is CASSVRTQTTTGELFF. The CDR3 DNA sequence: TGCGCCAGCAGCGTCCGGACTCAAACAACCACCGGGGAGCTGTTTTTT.

The chain has TRBV11-3 and TRBJ2-3; D is undetermined. Germline values: CDR1 SGHNT, CDR2 YENEEA. The V end was cut by 6 bases, the J end by 4 bases, with 23 bases between. The CDR3 is 17 amino acids. The CDR3 spells CASSYTFEPSSADTQYF. Written as DNA, the CDR3 is TGTGCCAGCAGTTACACCTTTGAGCCCAGTAGTGCAGATACGCAGTATTTT.

The genes are TRBV2 and TRBJ2-3, with 8 bases aligning to TRBD1. The CDR3 has 15 residues. The germline gives CDR1 SNHLY, CDR2 FYNNEI. V lost 3 bases to trimming and J lost 1 base; unmatched junction nucleotides: 3. DNA of the CDR3: TGTGCCAGCAGTGACGAGACAGGGGGCACAGATACGCAGTATTTT. Protein sequence: CASSDETGGTDTQYF.

V and J are TRBV20-1 and TRBJ2-5, with 10 bases that match TRBD2. The CDR3 has 14 residues. V lost 0 bases, J lost 6 bases, and 4 bases stayed unmatched. Germline CDR1 and CDR2: DFQATT and SNEGSKA (reference sequence). The CDR3 region is CSAREASGGKTQYF. CDR3 bases: TGCAGTGCTAGAGAGGCTAGCGGGGGAAAGACCCAGTACTTC.

This clonotype was observed a few times. The rearrangement joins TRBV6-5 to TRBJ2-1; 16 nucleotides agree with TRBD2. V gave up 0 bases and J gave up 1 base; unmatched junction bases: 0. Germline CDR1 MNHEY, CDR2 SVGAGI. The CDR3 covers 18 residues. The CDR3: CASSYSGLAGGSYNEQFF. In DNA, the CDR3 is TGTGCCAGCAGTTACTCGGGACTAGCGGGGGGGTCCTACAATGAGCAGTTCTTC.

This clonotype was seen only a few times. The chain has TRBV5-1 and TRBJ2-1, with 12 bases matching TRBD2. Germline V gene data show CDR1 as SGHRS and CDR2 as YFSETQ. The junction had 6 bases not matched to a gene; V was cut back by 4 bases and J by 7 bases. The CDR3 runs 15 residues. The CDR3 spells CASSRQLAGGNEQFF. The DNA for the CDR3 is TGCGCCAGCAGCCGCCAACTAGCGGGAGGTAATGAGCAGTTCTTC.

This chain connects TRBV7-8 to TRBJ2-5; D perhaps matches TRBD1 (6 bases). V was shortened by 4 bases and J by 1 base, with 16 bases between the two germline ends. This CDR3 comprises 16 residues. Germline CDR1 SGHVS, CDR2 FQNEAQ. CDR3 in amino acids: CASSSLGEGVQETQYF. In nucleotides, the CDR3 is TGTGCCAGCAGCTCCCTTGGTGAGGGGGTCCAAGAGACCCAGTACTTC. Full variable domain (missing parts from reference TRBV7-8 and TRBJ2-5): GAGVSQSPRYKVAKRGQDVALRCDPISGHVSLFWYQQALGQGPEFLTYFQNEAQLDKSGLPSDRFFAERPEGSVSTLKIQRTQQEDSAVYLCASSSLGEGVQETQYFGPGTRLLVL.

This chain uses TRBV28 with TRBJ2-7, with D tentatively TRBD1 (7 bases). Germline loops: CDR1 MDHEN, CDR2 SYDVKM. The CDR3 consists of 14 residues. Trimming shortened V by 2 bases and J by 7 bases, and 15 bases separated the two germline ends. In DNA form, the CDR3 reads TGTGCCAGCAGTTTAAGGGGGCGCGGGGTAGAGCAGTACTTC. Its protein product is CASSLRGRGVEQYF.

This clonotype was counted between two and nine times. V usage is TRBV12-3 or TRBV12-4 and J usage is TRBJ2-1; D is possibly TRBD2 (5 bases). V was cut by 4 bases and J by 16 bases, with 17 bases left in between. The CDR3 length is 12 residues. CDR3 loop: CASSSYRENLFF. The DNA for the CDR3 is TGTGCCAGCAGTTCCTACCGGGAAAACCTCTTCTTC.

The chain employs TRBV2 and TRBJ1-6; no reliable D call. Germline CDR1 reads SNHLY; CDR2 reads FYNNEI. Trimming took 6 bases from V and 7 from J, leaving 10 bases between them. CDR3 length: 13 amino acids. CDR3 region: CASRPDGNSPLHF. The CDR3 DNA reads TGTGCCAGCAGGCCCGACGGGAATTCACCCCTCCACTTT.

A single count supports this clonotype. The rearrangement links TRBV7-9 to TRBJ2-5; 8 bases match TRBD1. This CDR3 comprises 15 residues. The germline V gene encodes CDR1 SEHNR and CDR2 FQNEAQ (reference sequence). The V segment lost 5 bases and the J segment 2 bases; nucleotides outside the gene matches: 7. CDR3 residues: CASSKDRAKQETQYF. The CDR3 nucleotides read TGTGCCAGCAGCAAGGACAGGGCGAAGCAAGAGACCCAGTACTTC.

This clonotype was counted a few times. This sequence joins TRBV7-9 and TRBJ1-2; D may be TRBD1 (6 bases). The CDR3 covers 15 residues. The germline gives CDR1 SEHNR, CDR2 FQNEAQ (reference sequence). The V end was cut by 5 bases, the J end by 1 base, with 14 bases between. CDR3 in DNA: TGTGCCAGCAGCCCGACAGGAGGAAGTAACTATGGCTACACCTTC. Protein: CASSPTGGSNYGYTF.

This clonotype was picked up a small number of times. CDR3: CASRFRGREGYTF. The CDR3 DNA is TGTGCCAGCAGATTCCGGGGCAGAGAAGGCTACACCTTC. This chain uses TRBV6-1 with TRBJ1-2; tentative D call: TRBD1 (5 bases). The germline V gene encodes CDR1 MNHNS and CDR2 SASEGT. The germline V and J ends were trimmed by 6 bases and 8 bases, with 16 bases remaining between them. This CDR3 comprises 13 residues.

This clonotype was recorded a few times. The chain employs TRBV5-1 and TRBJ2-1; the match to TRBD2 covers 10 bases. Germline V gene data show CDR1 as SGHRS and CDR2 as YFSETQ. CDR3 length: 16 residues. J was trimmed by 7 bases and V by 1 base; bases with no gene match: 8. The CDR3, as DNA: TGCGCCAGCAGCTTGAGTGTACTAGCGGGATTAAATGAGCAGTTCTTC. Translated: CASSLSVLAGLNEQFF.